This is a list of T cell receptor beta chains from one sample in a study of T and B cells in COVID-19 patients. TCRdb re-analysed the multiplex PCR reads in MiXCR, keeping a single row per CDR3 protein. This sample has about 18,000 distinct CDR3 sequences, with about 36% found just once. Sequenced material: blood. The receptors derive from a human donor with active COVID-19. The CDR3 runs from the conserved cysteine through the conserved F or W. The D gene is left open where the match is weak. A row's size may be missing; if present it is once, few, many or a size class.

NA	few	TRBV12-3/TRBV12-4	TRBJ2-5	13	TGTGCCAGCAACGGGGGACCCCAAGAGACCCAGTACTTC	CASNGGPQETQYF
TRBD2	medium-sized	TRBV19	TRBJ2-5	16	TGTGCCAGTAGTCAAGGACTAGCGGGGGGACGAGAGACCCAGTACTTC	CASSQGLAGGRETQYF
NA	NA	TRBV18	TRBJ2-3	15	TGTGCCAGCTCACCGCGGCAGGCTACTCAGGATACGCAGTATTTT	CASSPRQATQDTQYF
NA	NA	TRBV14	TRBJ2-3	18	TGTGCCAGCAGCCAAGAGGTTTGGAGGGGGGGGCTCACAGATACGCAGTATTTT	CASSQEVWRGGLTDTQYF
NA	NA	TRBV27	TRBJ2-5	15	TGTGCCAGCAGTTTGCAGGGGTTCTCTCGGGAGACCCAGTACTTC	CASSLQGFSRETQYF
NA	medium-sized	TRBV19	TRBJ2-1	15	TGTGCCAGTAGTATAGGCGGGCCCGGGCTGAATGAGCAGTTCTTC	CASSIGGPGLNEQFF
NA	medium-sized	TRBV15	TRBJ2-2	15	TGTGCCACCAGCCGAGGCGGGGAAGGAACCGGGGAGCTGTTTTTT	CATSRGGEGTGELFF
TRBD1	few	TRBV7-6	TRBJ1-4	15	TGTGCCAGCAGCTCCTTTGCCAGGGGGGCGGAAAAACTGTTTTTT	CASSSFARGAEKLFF
TRBD2	medium-sized	TRBV19	TRBJ2-5	14	TGTGCCAGTAGTGTTAGCGGGGGGGCTGAGACCCAGTACTTC	CASSVSGGAETQYF
NA	NA	TRBV7-9	TRBJ2-3	15	TGTGCCAGCAGCTTATGGCGGGGGCACACAGATACGCAGTATTTT	CASSLWRGHTDTQYF